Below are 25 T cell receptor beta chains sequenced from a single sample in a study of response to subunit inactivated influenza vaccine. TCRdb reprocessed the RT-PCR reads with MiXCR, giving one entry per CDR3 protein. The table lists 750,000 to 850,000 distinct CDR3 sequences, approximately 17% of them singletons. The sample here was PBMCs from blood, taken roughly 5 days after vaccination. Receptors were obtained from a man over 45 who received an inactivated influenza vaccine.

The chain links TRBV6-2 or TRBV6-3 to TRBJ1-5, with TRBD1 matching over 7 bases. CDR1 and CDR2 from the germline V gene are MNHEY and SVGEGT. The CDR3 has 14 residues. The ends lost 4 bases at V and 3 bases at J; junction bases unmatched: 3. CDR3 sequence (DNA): TGTGCCAGCAGTTGGGACAGTGCCAATCAGCCCCAGCATTTT. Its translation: CASSWDSANQPQHF.

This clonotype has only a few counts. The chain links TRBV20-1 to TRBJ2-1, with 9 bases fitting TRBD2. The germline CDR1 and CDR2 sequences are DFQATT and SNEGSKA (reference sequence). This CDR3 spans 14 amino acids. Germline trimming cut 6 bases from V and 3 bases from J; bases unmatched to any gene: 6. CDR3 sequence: CSATSGRSYNEQFF. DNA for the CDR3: TGCAGTGCAACAAGCGGGAGGAGCTACAATGAGCAGTTCTTC.

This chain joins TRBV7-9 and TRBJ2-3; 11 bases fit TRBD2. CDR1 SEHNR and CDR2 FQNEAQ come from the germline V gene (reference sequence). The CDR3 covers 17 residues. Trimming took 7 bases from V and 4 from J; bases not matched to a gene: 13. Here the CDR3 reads CASTIPFTSGSADTQYF. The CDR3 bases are TGTGCCAGCACCATCCCTTTCACTAGCGGGAGCGCAGATACGCAGTATTTT. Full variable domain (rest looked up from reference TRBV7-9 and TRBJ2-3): DTGVSQNPRHKITKRGQNVTFRCDPISEHNRLYWYRQTLGQGPEFLTYFQNEAQLEKSRLLSDRFSAERPKGSFSTLEIQRTEQGDSAMYLCASTIPFTSGSADTQYFGPGTRLTVL.

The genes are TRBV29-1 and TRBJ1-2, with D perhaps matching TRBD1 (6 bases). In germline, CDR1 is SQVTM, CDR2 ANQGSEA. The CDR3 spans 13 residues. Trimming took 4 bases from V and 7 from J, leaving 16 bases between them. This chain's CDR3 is CSVGVQEGGGYTF. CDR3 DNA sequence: TGCAGCGTTGGAGTACAGGAGGGGGGTGGCTACACCTTC.

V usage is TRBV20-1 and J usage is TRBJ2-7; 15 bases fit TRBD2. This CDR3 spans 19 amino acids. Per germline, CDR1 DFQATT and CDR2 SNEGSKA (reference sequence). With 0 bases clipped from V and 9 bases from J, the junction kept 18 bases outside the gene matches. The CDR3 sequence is CSARDRYGTSGGIPTVQYF. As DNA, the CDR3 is TGCAGTGCTAGAGATCGGTATGGGACTAGCGGGGGGATCCCTACGGTGCAGTACTTC.

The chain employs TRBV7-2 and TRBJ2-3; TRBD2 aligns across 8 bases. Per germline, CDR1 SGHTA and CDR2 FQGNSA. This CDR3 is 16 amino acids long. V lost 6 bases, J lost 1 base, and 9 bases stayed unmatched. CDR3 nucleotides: TGTGCCAGCAGGGACGTCGTCGGGGGGGGCACAGATACGCAGTATTTT. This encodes CASRDVVGGGTDTQYF. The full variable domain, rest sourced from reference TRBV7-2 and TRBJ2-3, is GAGVSQSPSNKVTEKGKDVELRCDPISGHTALYWYRQSLGQGLEFLIYFQGNSAPDKSGLPSDRFSAERTGGSVSTLTIQRTQQEDSAVYLCASRDVVGGGTDTQYFGPGTRLTVL.

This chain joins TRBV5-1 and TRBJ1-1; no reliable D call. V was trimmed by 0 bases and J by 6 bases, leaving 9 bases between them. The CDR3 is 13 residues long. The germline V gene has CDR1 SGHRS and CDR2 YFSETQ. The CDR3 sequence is CASSLARLSEAFF. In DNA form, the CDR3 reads TGCGCCAGCAGCTTGGCCCGGCTTTCTGAAGCTTTCTTT.

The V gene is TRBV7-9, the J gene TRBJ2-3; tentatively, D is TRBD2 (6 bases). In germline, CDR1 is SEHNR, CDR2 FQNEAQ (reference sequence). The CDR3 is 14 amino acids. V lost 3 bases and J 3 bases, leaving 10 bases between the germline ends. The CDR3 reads CASSFQSGTDTQYF. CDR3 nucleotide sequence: TGTGCCAGCAGCTTCCAAAGCGGGACAGATACGCAGTATTTT.

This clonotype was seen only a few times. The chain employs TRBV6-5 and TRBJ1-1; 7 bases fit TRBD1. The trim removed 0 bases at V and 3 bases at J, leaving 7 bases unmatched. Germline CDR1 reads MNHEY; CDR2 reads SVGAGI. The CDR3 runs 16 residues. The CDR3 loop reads CASSYSREGAYTEAFF. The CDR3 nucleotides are TGTGCCAGCAGTTACTCTCGGGAGGGGGCGTACACTGAAGCTTTCTTT.

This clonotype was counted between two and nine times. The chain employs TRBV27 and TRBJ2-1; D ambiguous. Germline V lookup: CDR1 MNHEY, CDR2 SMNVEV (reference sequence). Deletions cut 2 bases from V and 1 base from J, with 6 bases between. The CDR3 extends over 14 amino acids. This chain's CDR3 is CASSLRASYNEQFF. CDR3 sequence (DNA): TGTGCCAGCAGTTTAAGGGCGTCCTACAATGAGCAGTTCTTC.

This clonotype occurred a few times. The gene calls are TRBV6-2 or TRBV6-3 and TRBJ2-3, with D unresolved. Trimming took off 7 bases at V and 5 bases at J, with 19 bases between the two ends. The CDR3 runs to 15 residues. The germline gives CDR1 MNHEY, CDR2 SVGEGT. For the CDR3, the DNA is TGTGCCAGCACCGAGTCTAGGGCCCGAAGAGATACGCAGTATTTT. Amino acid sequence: CASTESRARRDTQYF.

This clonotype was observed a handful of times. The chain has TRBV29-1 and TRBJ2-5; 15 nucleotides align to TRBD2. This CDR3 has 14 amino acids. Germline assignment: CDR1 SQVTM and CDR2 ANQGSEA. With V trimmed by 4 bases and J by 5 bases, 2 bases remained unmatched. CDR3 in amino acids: CSVGTSGGAETQYF. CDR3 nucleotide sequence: TGCAGCGTTGGGACTAGCGGGGGGGCGGAGACCCAGTACTTC.

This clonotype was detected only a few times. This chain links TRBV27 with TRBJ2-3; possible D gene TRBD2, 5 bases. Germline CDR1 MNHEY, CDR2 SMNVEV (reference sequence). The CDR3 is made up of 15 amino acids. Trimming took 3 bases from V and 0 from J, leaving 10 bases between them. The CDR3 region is CASSFLAASTDTQYF. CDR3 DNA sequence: TGTGCCAGCAGTTTCCTAGCAGCTAGCACAGATACGCAGTATTTT.

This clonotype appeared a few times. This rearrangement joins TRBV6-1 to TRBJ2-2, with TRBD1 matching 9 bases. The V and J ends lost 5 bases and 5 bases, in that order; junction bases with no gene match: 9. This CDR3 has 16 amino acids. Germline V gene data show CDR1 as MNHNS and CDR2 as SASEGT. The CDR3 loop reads CASSRPGQGLTGELFF. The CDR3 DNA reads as TGTGCCAGCAGTAGGCCGGGACAGGGCTTAACCGGGGAGCTGTTTTTT.

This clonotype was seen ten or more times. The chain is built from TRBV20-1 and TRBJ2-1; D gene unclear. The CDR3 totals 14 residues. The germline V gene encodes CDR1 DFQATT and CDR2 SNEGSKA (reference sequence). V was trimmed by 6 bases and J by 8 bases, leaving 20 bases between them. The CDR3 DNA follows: TGCAGTGCCCGCTCGCCCTACCGAATCGATGAGCAGTTCTTC. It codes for CSARSPYRIDEQFF.

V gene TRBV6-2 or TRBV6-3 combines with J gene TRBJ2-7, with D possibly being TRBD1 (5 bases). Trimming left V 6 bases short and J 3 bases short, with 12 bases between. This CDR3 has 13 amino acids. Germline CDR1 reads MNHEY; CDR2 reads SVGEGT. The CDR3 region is CASRYGRVYEQYF. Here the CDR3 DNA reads TGTGCCAGCAGATACGGCAGGGTCTACGAGCAGTACTTC.

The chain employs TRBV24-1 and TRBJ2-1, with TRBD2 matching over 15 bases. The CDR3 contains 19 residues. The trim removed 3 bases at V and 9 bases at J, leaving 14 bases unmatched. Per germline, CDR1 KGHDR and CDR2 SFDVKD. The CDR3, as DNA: TGTGCCACCAGTGATGGGGGACTAGCGGGAGGCCCTCTACAGCTTGAGCAGTTCTTC. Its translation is CATSDGGLAGGPLQLEQFF.

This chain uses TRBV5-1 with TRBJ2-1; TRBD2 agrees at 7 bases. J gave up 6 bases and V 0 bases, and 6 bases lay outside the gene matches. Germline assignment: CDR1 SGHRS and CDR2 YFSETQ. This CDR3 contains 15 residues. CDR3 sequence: CASSLELAPPNEQFF. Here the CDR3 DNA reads TGCGCCAGCAGCTTGGAACTAGCGCCACCCAATGAGCAGTTCTTC.

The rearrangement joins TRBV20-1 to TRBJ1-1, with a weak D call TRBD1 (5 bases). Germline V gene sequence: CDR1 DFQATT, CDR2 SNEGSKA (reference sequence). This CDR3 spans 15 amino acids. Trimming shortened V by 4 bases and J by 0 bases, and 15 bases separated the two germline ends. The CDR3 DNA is TGCAGTGCTAATAGGGGCGTCCCCTTGAACACTGAAGCTTTCTTT. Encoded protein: CSANRGVPLNTEAFF.

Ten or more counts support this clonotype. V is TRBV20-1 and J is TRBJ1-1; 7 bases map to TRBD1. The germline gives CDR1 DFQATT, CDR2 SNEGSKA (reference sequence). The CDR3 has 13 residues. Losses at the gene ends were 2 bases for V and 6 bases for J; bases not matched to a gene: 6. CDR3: CSARRTGLPEAFF. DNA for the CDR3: TGCAGTGCTAGAAGGACAGGCCTCCCTGAAGCTTTCTTT.

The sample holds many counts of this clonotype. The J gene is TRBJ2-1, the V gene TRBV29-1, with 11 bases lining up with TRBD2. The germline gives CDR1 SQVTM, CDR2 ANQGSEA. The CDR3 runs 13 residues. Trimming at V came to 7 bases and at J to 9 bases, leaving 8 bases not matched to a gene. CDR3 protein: CSDALSGRGEQFF. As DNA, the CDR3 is TGCAGCGACGCCCTTAGCGGGAGGGGTGAGCAGTTCTTC.

The CDR3 region is CASSYTSGRSNEQFF. The CDR3 nucleotides read TGCGCCAGCAGCTATACTAGCGGGAGGAGCAATGAGCAGTTCTTC. V and J are TRBV5-1 and TRBJ2-1; TRBD2 matches at 12 bases. Germline-derived CDR1 and CDR2 are SGHRS and YFSETQ. This CDR3 has 15 amino acids. The ends lost 3 bases at V and 6 bases at J; junction bases unmatched: 4.

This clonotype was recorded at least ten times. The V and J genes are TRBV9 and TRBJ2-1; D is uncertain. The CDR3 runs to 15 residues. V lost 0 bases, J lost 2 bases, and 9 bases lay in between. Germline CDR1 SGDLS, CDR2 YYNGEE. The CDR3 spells CASSVGSGTYNEQFF. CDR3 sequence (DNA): TGTGCCAGCAGCGTAGGATCGGGTACCTACAATGAGCAGTTCTTC.

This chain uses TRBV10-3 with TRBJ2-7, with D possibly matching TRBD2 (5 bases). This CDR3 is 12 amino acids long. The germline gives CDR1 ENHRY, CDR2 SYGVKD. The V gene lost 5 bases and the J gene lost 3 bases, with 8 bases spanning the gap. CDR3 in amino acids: CAISPEGYEQYF. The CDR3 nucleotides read TGTGCCATCAGTCCCGAGGGCTACGAGCAGTACTTC.

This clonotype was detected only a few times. The CDR3 coding sequence is TGCGCCAGCAGCCAAGCGGGAGCAACTAATGAAAAACTGTTTTTT. This gives the protein CASSQAGATNEKLFF. The rearrangement links TRBV4-1 to TRBJ1-4, with unresolved D. The CDR3 consists of 15 residues. CDR1 is MGHRA and CDR2 is YSYEKL in the germline V gene. With 1 base removed from V and 0 bases from J, the gap between germline ends came to 6 bases.